The rows below give T cell receptor beta chains drawn from one sample of a study of response to subunit inactivated influenza vaccine. TCRdb itself ran the RT-PCR reads through MiXCR, one entry per CDR3 protein. The table has some 550,000 distinct CDR3 sequences, 20% to 25% seen once. The same specimen was also included in a second study, on T cells expressing NK-cell markers.

Specimen: CD4+ T cells sorted from PBMCs, collected 11 to 12 days after vaccination. All receptors derive from a man in his forties or fifties who received an inactivated influenza vaccine. CDR3s include the opening cysteine and the closing phenylalanine or tryptophan. D genes are given only for firm matches. Clone size is stated in some rows and not others, as once, few, many or a class when expanded.

clone_size d_call j_call v_call cdr3_nt cdr3_aa
- TRBD1 TRBJ2-7 TRBV24-1 TGTGCCACCAGTGATTCCGGGACAGGGGTATACGAGCAGTACTTC CATSDSGTGVYEQYF
- - TRBJ2-2 TRBV7-3 TGTGCCAGCAGCTTAACAGTTACAGGGTCGGACACCGGGGAGCTGTTTTTT CASSLTVTGSDTGELFF
few - TRBJ2-1 TRBV7-2 TGTGCCAGCAGCCCCAACAGGTTCTCGGCCTACAATGAGCAGTTCTTC CASSPNRFSAYNEQFF
- - TRBJ2-1 TRBV28 TGTGCCAGCAGTTCCTGGACAGACAATGAGCAGTTCTTC CASSSWTDNEQFF
- - TRBJ1-3 TRBV5-4 TGTGCCAGCAGCTTGGATCCGGGACCAAACTCTGGAAACACCATATATTTT CASSLDPGPNSGNTIYF
few - TRBJ1-6 TRBV4-2 TGTGCCAGCAGCCAAGATCGTGCGCGGAGCGGTTCACCCCTCCACTTT CASSQDRARSGSPLHF
- - TRBJ2-7 TRBV18 TGTGCCAGCTGCGGGGACTCCTACGAGCAGTACTTC CASCGDSYEQYF
- TRBD2 TRBJ2-5 TRBV20-1 TGCAGTGCCGTTCCTAGCGGGAGAGAGACCCAGTACTTC CSAVPSGRETQYF
- TRBD1 TRBJ2-7 TRBV4-3 TGCGCCAGCAGCCAGGGGACAGGGGACTCCCACGAGCAGTACTTC CASSQGTGDSHEQYF
few TRBD1 TRBJ1-5 TRBV15 TGTGCCACCAGCAGAGCACAGGGGGCAGGCAATCAGCCCCAGCATTTT CATSRAQGAGNQPQHF
- - TRBJ2-1 TRBV5-1 TGCGCCAGCAGCATCGGGACCGGGAGTGAGCAGTTCTTC CASSIGTGSEQFF
few - TRBJ2-7 TRBV3-1 TGTGCCAGCAGCCAAATTACAGTAACCGAGCAGTACTTC CASSQITVTEQYF
few - TRBJ2-5 TRBV5-6 TGTGCCAGCAGCTCGACAGGGACTGAGACCCAGTACTTC CASSSTGTETQYF
many - TRBJ2-7 TRBV7-9 TGTGCCAGCAGACGAACAAACTCCTACGAGCAGTACTTC CASRRTNSYEQYF
few - TRBJ2-7 TRBV3-1 TGTGCCAGCAGCCAAGGGAGGACCCCCGCCTTGGGAGAGCAGTACTTC CASSQGRTPALGEQYF
- TRBD2 TRBJ2-1 TRBV7-2 TGTGCCAGCAGCTTAGCGTGGTCTAGCGGGAGCGGTATAAATGAGCAGTTCTTC CASSLAWSSGSGINEQFF
- - TRBJ2-7 TRBV18 TGTGCCAGCTCACCCGTCCTACACGAGCAGTACTTC CASSPVLHEQYF
few - TRBJ2-2 TRBV10-3 TGTGCCACCCAGCGGATCACGAACACCGGGGAGCTGTTTTTT CATQRITNTGELFF
- TRBD1 TRBJ2-2 TRBV12-3/TRBV12-4 TGTGCCAGCAGCAATGGACAGGGGGCCTACACCGGGGAGCTGTTTTTT CASSNGQGAYTGELFF
few - TRBJ1-2 TRBV4-3 TGCGCCAGCAGCCAAGTACCGGGGGGCGTCTATGGCTACACCTTC CASSQVPGGVYGYTF
- - TRBJ1-1 TRBV5-1 TGCGCCAGCAGCTTGGTGGCAGGGGCGGGGGAAGCTTTCTTT CASSLVAGAGEAFF
- TRBD2 TRBJ2-3 TRBV7-2 TGTGCCAGCAGTTATACTAGCGGAAGCACAGATACGCAGTATTTT CASSYTSGSTDTQYF
- - TRBJ2-5 TRBV20-1 TGCAGTGCTGGAAATTTGTTGGGAGACGAGACCCAGTACTTC CSAGNLLGDETQYF
few - TRBJ2-1 TRBV12-3/TRBV12-4 TGTGCCAGCACCAGACCGGGGGGCCTTGAGCAGTTCTTC CASTRPGGLEQFF
- - TRBJ2-1 TRBV6-2/TRBV6-3 TGTGCCAGCAGTTACTCGTGGTACAATGAGCAGTTCTTC CASSYSWYNEQFF
- - TRBJ1-5 TRBV12-3/TRBV12-4 TGTGCCAGCAGTTTACCCCCAACAGGGATCGGCAATCAGCCCCAGCATTTT CASSLPPTGIGNQPQHF
many TRBD2 TRBJ2-1 TRBV10-3 TGTGCCATCAGTGGTCTTGGGACGGGACTAGCGGGGGGGCTCTCCTACAATGAGCAGTTCTTC CAISGLGTGLAGGLSYNEQFF
few TRBD2 TRBJ2-1 TRBV6-5 TGTGCCAGCAGTTACTCGAGTCTAGCGGACCACAATGAGCAGTTCTTC CASSYSSLADHNEQFF
- TRBD2 TRBJ2-2 TRBV5-1 TGCGCCAGCAGCTTGCGGCTAGCGGGACAGAACACTGGGGAGCTGTTTTTT CASSLRLAGQNTGELFF
- - TRBJ2-5 TRBV6-2/TRBV6-3 TGTGCCAGCAGTTCCCCTCGTGGAGGGTTTCAAGAGACCCAGTACTTC CASSSPRGGFQETQYF
many - TRBJ2-3 TRBV9 TGTGCCAGCAGCCCGGACCGATCAGATACGCAGTATTTT CASSPDRSDTQYF
few - TRBJ2-6 TRBV4-2 TGTGCCAGCAGCCAAGATTCTTCGGTAGCTGGGGCCAACGTCCTGACTTTC CASSQDSSVAGANVLTF
- TRBD1 TRBJ2-1 TRBV11-2 TGTGCCAGCAGCTTCGACAGGGCCAATGAGCAGTTCTTC CASSFDRANEQFF
few - TRBJ2-7 TRBV12-3/TRBV12-4 TGTGCCAGCAGTTTGGGACGGTTCGAGCAGTACTTC CASSLGRFEQYF
few - TRBJ1-1 TRBV20-1 TGCAGTGCCTCACAGACAGCTCCGAACACTGAAGCTTTCTTT CSASQTAPNTEAFF
- - TRBJ2-5 TRBV28 TGTGCCAGCAGGGCCCAGGGGTCTCAAGAGACCCAGTACTTC CASRAQGSQETQYF
- - TRBJ2-7 TRBV12-3/TRBV12-4 TGTGCCAGCAGATCCGGCCCCTACGAGCAGTACTTC CASRSGPYEQYF
- - TRBJ2-7 TRBV4-1 TGCGCCAGCAGCCAAGAATTGGGTAGTAGTCCGTACTTC CASSQELGSSPYF
many - TRBJ1-3 TRBV9 TGTGCCAGCAGCTCAAGGACACAGAACTCTGGAAACACCATATATTTT CASSSRTQNSGNTIYF
- TRBD2 TRBJ2-7 TRBV20-1 TGCAGTGCTAGACGCTTCCCTAGCGGGAGTAGTGACGAGCAGTACTTC CSARRFPSGSSDEQYF
few - TRBJ2-7 TRBV15 TGTGCCACCAGCAGGGGCGGACAGTTCTACGAGCAGTACTTC CATSRGGQFYEQYF
few TRBD1 TRBJ1-2 TRBV25-1 TGTGCCAGCAGTGGATCTTCGGGACAGGCTAACTATGGCTACACCTTC CASSGSSGQANYGYTF
few TRBD1 TRBJ2-7 TRBV20-1 TGCAGTGCTAGAGAGGGACAGCTTCTCTCCTACGAGCAGTACTTC CSAREGQLLSYEQYF
- - TRBJ2-5 TRBV10-1 TGCGCCAGCAGTGTGACTAGGGGAGAGACCCAGTACTTC CASSVTRGETQYF
- - TRBJ1-5 TRBV7-8 TGTGCCAGCAGTTCAGACTTCTTCAATCAGCCCCAGCATTTT CASSSDFFNQPQHF
- TRBD1 TRBJ2-3 TRBV6-2/TRBV6-3 TGTGCCAGCAGCGACTCTCCGGGACAGTGGCCAGATACGCAGTATTTT CASSDSPGQWPDTQYF
few TRBD1 TRBJ2-7 TRBV4-2 TGTGCCAGCAGCCAAGATCCATCCGGGACAGCGGAAGAGCAGTACTTC CASSQDPSGTAEEQYF
once - TRBJ2-7 TRBV20-1 TGCAGTGCTAGTTCCAGGGGCTACGAGCAGTACTTC CSASSRGYEQYF
- - TRBJ2-5 TRBV9 TGTGCCAGCAGCAAGACAGCCTTCTTCCAAGAGACCCAGTACTTC CASSKTAFFQETQYF
- - TRBJ1-5 TRBV20-1 TGCAGTGCCGCGGATGGCGAGGGAGGTCAGCCCCAGCATTTT CSAADGEGGQPQHF
few TRBD1 TRBJ2-7 TRBV5-5 TGTGCCAGCAGCTCGGGACAGGGGGCCTCCTACGAGCAGTACTTC CASSSGQGASYEQYF
few TRBD2 TRBJ2-3 TRBV10-3 TGTGCCATCAGTGGAGGGCGGGAGTCAGATACGCAGTATTTT CAISGGRESDTQYF
- TRBD1 TRBJ1-1 TRBV5-1 TGCGCCAGCAGCTTTCTCACTTTGGACAGGGGGCTGGGTCACACTGAAGCTTTCTTT CASSFLTLDRGLGHTEAFF
many - TRBJ1-5 TRBV29-1 TGCAGCGTTGCTTCGAGTCCCAATCAGCCCCAGCATTTT CSVASSPNQPQHF
- - TRBJ2-3 TRBV7-9 TGTGCCAGCAGCAACGTGGGCACAGATACGCAGTATTTT CASSNVGTDTQYF
few - TRBJ1-1 TRBV3-1 TGTGCCAGCAGCCACGGTACAGGGTCCGGCGCTTTCTTT CASSHGTGSGAFF